Following are 6 T cell receptor beta chains from one sample sequenced in a study of T-cell memory formation after mild COVID-19. A single record per CDR3 protein comes from TCRdb applying MiXCR to the 5' RACE reads. The data contain approximately 150,000 distinct CDR3 sequences, roughly 15% of them singletons. Sequenced sample: PBMCs or a T cell subset sorted from them (not recorded which). The receptors derive from an adult woman who had mild COVID-19 (a few samples of this study predate the infection). Cell type and time point are not known.

V gene TRBV19 combines with J gene TRBJ2-6, with 11 bases aligning to TRBD1. After removal of 5 bases from V and 2 bases from J, the junction contained 5 bases not matched to a gene. Per the germline V gene, CDR1 is LNHDA and CDR2 is SQIVND (reference sequence). This CDR3 is built from 17 residues. This CDR3 is CASSSRDRGAGANVLTF. In DNA form, the CDR3 reads TGTGCCAGTAGTTCCCGGGACAGGGGGGCTGGGGCCAACGTCCTGACTTTC.

The chain links TRBV25-1 to TRBJ2-2, with a possible D match to TRBD1 (6 bases). Germline V gene lookup returns CDR1 MGHDK and CDR2 SYGVNS. The CDR3 sequence is 15 residues long. Trimming cost V 0 bases and J 4 bases, with 9 bases left between them. The CDR3 region has the DNA TGTGCCAGCAGTGAATATATAGGGGGCACCGGGGAGCTGTTTTTT. Its protein product is CASSEYIGGTGELFF.

The chain is built from TRBV6-5 and TRBJ2-7; possibly TRBD1 or TRBD2 for D (6 bases each). Trimming left V 11 bases short and J 4 bases short, with 12 bases between. Germline-derived CDR1 and CDR2 are MNHEY and SVGAGI. This CDR3 spans 11 amino acids. In nucleotides, the CDR3 is TGTGCCGGGGGGCAGGGGTACGAGCAGTACTTC. Translating it yields CAGGQGYEQYF.

This clonotype showed up just a few times. This chain links TRBV5-1 with TRBJ1-4; 9 bases line up with TRBD1. The trim removed 4 bases at V and 8 bases at J, leaving 6 bases unmatched. CDR1 and CDR2 (germline): SGHRS, YFSETQ. The CDR3 has 14 residues. CDR3 protein: CASSDGTGFEKLFF. DNA of the CDR3: TGCGCCAGCAGCGACGGGACAGGGTTCGAAAAACTGTTTTTT.

The J gene is TRBJ1-1, the V gene TRBV12-3 or TRBV12-4, with D unresolved. V was cut by 1 base and J by 1 base, with 4 bases left in between. The CDR3 spans 13 residues. The CDR3 bases are TGTGCCAGCAGTTTAGACTGGAACACTGAAGCTTTCTTT. Translation: CASSLDWNTEAFF.

This clonotype was recorded many times. The chain employs TRBV4-2 and TRBJ2-7; TRBD1 agrees at 8 bases. V shed 0 bases and J 3 bases; nucleotides not matched to a gene: 7. CDR1 is LGHNA, CDR2 YNFKEQ, per germline. This CDR3 spans 16 amino acids. CDR3 sequence (DNA): TGTGCCAGCAGCCAAGAAGGGGGACAGGTTAACTACGAGCAGTACTTC. Encoded protein: CASSQEGGQVNYEQYF.